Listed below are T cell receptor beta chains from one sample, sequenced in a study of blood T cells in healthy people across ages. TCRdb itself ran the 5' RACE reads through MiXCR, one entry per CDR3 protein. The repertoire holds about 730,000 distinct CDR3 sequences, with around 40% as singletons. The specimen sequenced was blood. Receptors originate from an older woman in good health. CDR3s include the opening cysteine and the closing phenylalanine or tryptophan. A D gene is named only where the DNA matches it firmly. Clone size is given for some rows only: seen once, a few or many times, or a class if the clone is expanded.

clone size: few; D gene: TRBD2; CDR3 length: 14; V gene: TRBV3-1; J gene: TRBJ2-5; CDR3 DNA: TGTGCCAGCAGCTACTCAGCGGGGCAAGAGACCCAGTACTTC; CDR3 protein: CASSYSAGQETQYF
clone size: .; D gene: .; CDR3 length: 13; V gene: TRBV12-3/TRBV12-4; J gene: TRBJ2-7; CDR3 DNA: TGTGCCAGCAGGGGTCTGACCCACAATGAGCAGTACTTC; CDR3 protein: CASRGLTHNEQYF
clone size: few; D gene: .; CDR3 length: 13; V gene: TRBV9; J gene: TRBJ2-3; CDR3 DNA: TGTGCCAGCAGCGTAGATCAGACGGATACGCAGTATTTT; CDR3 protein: CASSVDQTDTQYF
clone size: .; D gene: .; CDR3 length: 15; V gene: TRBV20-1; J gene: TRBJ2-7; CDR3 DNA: TGCAGTGCTAGAGTTAGTAGCTACCCCTACAATGAGCAGTACTTC; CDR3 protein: CSARVSSYPYNEQYF
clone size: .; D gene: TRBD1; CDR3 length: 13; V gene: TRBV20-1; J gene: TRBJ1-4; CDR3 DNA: TGCAGTGCTAGGGGGACAGTCGGGGAAAAACTGTTTTTT; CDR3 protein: CSARGTVGEKLFF
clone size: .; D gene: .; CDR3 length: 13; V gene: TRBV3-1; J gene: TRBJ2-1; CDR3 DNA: TGTGCCAGCAGCCAGGGCCGCTTGGATGAGCGGTTCTTC; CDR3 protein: CASSQGRLDERFF
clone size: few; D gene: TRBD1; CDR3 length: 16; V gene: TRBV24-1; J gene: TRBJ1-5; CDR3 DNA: TGTGCCACCAGTGACTCCGATGGACAGGGTCATCAGCCCCAGCATTTT; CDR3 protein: CATSDSDGQGHQPQHF
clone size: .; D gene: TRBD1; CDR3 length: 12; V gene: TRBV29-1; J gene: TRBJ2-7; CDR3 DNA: TGCAGCGCTAAGACAGGGACAGACGAGCAGTACTTC; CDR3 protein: CSAKTGTDEQYF
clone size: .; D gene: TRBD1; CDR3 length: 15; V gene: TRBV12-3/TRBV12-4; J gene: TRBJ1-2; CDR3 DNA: TGTGCCAGCAGTTCAACAGGGGGCGGGAGTTATGGCTACACCTTC; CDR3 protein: CASSSTGGGSYGYTF
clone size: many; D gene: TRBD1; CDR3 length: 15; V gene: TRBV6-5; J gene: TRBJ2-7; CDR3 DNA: TGTGCCAGCAGTTACTCGGACAGGGGCGTTTACGAGCAGTACTTC; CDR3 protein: CASSYSDRGVYEQYF
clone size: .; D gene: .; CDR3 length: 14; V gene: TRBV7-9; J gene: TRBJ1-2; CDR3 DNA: TGTGCCAGCAGCTTAGTTTTGAGGGACTATGGCTACACCTTC; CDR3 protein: CASSLVLRDYGYTF
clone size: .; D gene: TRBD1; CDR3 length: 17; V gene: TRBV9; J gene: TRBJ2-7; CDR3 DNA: TGTGCCAGCAGCGCTGGACAGGAGTGGCCAATAAGTGGCGAGCAGTACTTC; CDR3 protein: CASSAGQEWPISGEQYF
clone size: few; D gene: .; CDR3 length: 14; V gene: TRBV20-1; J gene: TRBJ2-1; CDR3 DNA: TGCAGTGCCATAAAGCAGGAGTTTTACAATGAGCAGTTCTTC; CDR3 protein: CSAIKQEFYNEQFF
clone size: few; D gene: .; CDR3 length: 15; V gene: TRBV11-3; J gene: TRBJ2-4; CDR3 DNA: TGTGCCAGCAGCGTAGAGGGGGGGGCCGGACACATTCAGTACTTC; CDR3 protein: CASSVEGGAGHIQYF
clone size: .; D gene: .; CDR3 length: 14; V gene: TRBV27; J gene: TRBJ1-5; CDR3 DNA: TGTGCCAGCAGTTTAAGGGGGGACAATCAGCCCCAGCATTTT; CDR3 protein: CASSLRGDNQPQHF
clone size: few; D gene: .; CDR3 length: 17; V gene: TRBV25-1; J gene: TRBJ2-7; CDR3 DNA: TGTGCCAGCAGTGAAGGGCCGGGGAAGTTACTCTCCTACGAGCAGTACTTC; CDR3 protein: CASSEGPGKLLSYEQYF
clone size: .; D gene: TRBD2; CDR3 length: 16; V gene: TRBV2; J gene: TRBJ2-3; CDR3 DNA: TGTGCCAGCAGTTTGACTAGCGGGGGGTTCGGGGATACGCAGTATTTT; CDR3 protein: CASSLTSGGFGDTQYF
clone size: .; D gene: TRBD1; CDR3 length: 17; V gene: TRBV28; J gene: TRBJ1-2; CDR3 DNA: TGTGCCAGCAGTCTCCGACAGGGGGGGCTAAGAGGTCCTGGCTACACCTTC; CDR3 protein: CASSLRQGGLRGPGYTF
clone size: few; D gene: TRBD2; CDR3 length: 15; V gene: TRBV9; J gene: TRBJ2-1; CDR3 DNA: TGTGCCAGCAGCGTAGGGGGACTAGTCTACAATGAGCAGTTCTTC; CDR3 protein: CASSVGGLVYNEQFF
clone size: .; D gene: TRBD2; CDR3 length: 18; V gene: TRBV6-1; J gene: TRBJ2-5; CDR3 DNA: TGTGCCAGCAGTGAATCGACTAGCGGGGGGGCCTATCCACGGACCCAGTACTTC; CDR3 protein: CASSESTSGGAYPRTQYF
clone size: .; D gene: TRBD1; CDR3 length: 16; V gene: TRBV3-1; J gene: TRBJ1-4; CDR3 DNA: TGTGCCAGCAGCCAACCTTACAGGGGTGGAGGGGAAAAACTGTTTTTT; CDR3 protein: CASSQPYRGGGEKLFF
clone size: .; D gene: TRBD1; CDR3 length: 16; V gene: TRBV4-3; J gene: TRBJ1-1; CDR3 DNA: TGCGCCAGCAGCCACTACAGGGGATCAGGAGGCACTGAAGCTTTCTTT; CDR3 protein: CASSHYRGSGGTEAFF
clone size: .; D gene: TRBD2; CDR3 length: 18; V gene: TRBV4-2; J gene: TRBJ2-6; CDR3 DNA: TGTGCCAGCAGCCAAGATCCCCTAGCGGGAACTGGGGCCAGCGTCCTGACTTTC; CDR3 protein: CASSQDPLAGTGASVLTF
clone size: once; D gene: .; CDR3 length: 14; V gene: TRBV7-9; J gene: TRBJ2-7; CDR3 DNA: TGTGCCAGCAGCTCAACCGTCAGGGGGGTCGAGCAGTACTTC; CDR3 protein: CASSSTVRGVEQYF
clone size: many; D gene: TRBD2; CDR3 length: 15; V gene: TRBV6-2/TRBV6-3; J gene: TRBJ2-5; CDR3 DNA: TGTGCCAGCAGTAGCCTCCGGGAGGTCCAAGAGACCCAGTACTTC; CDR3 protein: CASSSLREVQETQYF
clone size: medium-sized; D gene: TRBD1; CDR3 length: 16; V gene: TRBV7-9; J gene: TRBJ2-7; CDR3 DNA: TGTGCCAGCAGCCGAGGGGACAGGCTTTTTTACTACGAGCAGTACTTC; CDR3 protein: CASSRGDRLFYYEQYF
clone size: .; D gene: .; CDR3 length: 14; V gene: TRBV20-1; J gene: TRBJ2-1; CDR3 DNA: TGCAGTGCTAGAGGGGAGGCCCGGGGCAATGAGCAGTTCTTC; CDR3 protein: CSARGEARGNEQFF
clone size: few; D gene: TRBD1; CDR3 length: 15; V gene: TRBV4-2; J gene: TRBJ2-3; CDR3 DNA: TGTGCCAGCAGCCAAGTAGGACAGGCTACAGATACGCAGTATTTT; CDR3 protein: CASSQVGQATDTQYF
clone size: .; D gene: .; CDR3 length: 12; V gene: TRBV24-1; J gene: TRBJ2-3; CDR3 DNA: TGTGCCACCAGTGATCCCGGAGATACGCAGTATTTT; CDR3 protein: CATSDPGDTQYF
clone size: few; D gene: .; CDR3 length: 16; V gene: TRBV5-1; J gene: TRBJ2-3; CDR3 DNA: TGCGCCAGCAGCTTGGGATTAGCGACGTACACAGATACGCAGTATTTT; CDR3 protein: CASSLGLATYTDTQYF
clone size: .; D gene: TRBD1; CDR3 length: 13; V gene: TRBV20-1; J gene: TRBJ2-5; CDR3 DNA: TGCAGTGCTATAGGACAGGGGAAAGAGACCCAGTACTTC; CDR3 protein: CSAIGQGKETQYF
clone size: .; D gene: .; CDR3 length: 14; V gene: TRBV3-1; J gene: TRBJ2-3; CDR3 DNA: TGTGCCAGCAGCCCGGGACATACAACAGATACGCAGTATTTT; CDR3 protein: CASSPGHTTDTQYF
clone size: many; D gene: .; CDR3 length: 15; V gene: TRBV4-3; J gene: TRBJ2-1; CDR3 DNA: TGCGCCAGCAGCCAAGAATTGCAGCGAGACAATGAGCAGTTCTTC; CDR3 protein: CASSQELQRDNEQFF
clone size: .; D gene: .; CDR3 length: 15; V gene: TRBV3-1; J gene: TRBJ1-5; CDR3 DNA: TGTGCCAGCAGCCAAGATCGGTATAGCAATCAGCCCCAGCATTTT; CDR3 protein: CASSQDRYSNQPQHF
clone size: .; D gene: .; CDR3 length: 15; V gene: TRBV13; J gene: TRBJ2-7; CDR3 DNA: TGTGCCAGCAGCTTAGGCTTGGGGGCCTACTACGAGCAGTACTTC; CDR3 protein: CASSLGLGAYYEQYF
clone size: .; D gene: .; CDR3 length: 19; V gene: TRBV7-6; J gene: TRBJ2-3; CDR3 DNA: TGTGCCAGCAGCTTCAGTCCCCCCCAGGGGAGCGCGAGCACAGATACGCAGTATTTT; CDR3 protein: CASSFSPPQGSASTDTQYF
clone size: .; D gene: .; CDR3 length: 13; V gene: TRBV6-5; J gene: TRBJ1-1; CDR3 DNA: TGTGCCAGCCGAATGACAGAGGCGACTGAAGCTTTCTTT; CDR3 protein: CASRMTEATEAFF
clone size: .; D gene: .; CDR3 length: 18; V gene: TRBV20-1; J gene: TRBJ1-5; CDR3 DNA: TGCAGTGCTCCGACACGAAGGCCCCGCACCGATCCCAATCAGCCCCAGCATTTT; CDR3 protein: CSAPTRRPRTDPNQPQHF
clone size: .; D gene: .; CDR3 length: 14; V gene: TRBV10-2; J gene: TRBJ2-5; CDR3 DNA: TGCGCCAGCAGCGCCAGGACACCACAAGAGACCCAGTACTTC; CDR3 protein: CASSARTPQETQYF
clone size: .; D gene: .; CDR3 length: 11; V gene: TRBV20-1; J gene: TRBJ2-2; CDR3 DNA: TGCAGTGCAAGGAGGGCCGGGGAGCTGTTTTTT; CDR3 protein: CSARRAGELFF
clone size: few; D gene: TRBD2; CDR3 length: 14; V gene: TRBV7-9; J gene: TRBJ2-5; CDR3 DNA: TGTGCCAGCAGCCCAGCGGGAGTGGGGGAGACCCAGTACTTC; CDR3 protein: CASSPAGVGETQYF
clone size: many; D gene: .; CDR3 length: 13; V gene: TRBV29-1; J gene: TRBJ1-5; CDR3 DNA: TGCAGCGTTGATCAGGGGAGCAATCAGCCCCAGCATTTT; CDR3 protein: CSVDQGSNQPQHF
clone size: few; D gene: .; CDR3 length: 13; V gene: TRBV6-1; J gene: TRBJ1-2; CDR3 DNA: TGTGCCAGCAGAAGACAGGAGGGAGATGGCTACACCTTC; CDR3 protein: CASRRQEGDGYTF
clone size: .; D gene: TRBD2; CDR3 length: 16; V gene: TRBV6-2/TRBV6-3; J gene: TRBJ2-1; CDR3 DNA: TGTGCCACCCGAGCCTCAGCGGGAGGTACCTACAATGAGCAGTTCTTC; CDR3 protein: CATRASAGGTYNEQFF
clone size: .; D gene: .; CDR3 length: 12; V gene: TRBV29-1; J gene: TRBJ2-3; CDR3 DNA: TGCAGCGCCGAGGAGGGCACAGATACGCAGTATTTT; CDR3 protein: CSAEEGTDTQYF
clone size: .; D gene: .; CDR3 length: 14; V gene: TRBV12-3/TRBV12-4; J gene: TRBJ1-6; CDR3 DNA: TGTGCCAGCAGTTTAGTTGGGGATAATTCACCCCTCCACTTT; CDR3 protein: CASSLVGDNSPLHF
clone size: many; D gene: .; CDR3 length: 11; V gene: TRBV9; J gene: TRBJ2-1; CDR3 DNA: TGTGCCAGCAGCGTAAAGAATGAGCAGTTCTTC; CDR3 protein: CASSVKNEQFF
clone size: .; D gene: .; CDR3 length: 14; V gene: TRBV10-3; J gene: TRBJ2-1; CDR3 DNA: TGTACCATCAGTGAGAAGCATTCCTACAATGAGCAGTTCTTC; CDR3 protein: CTISEKHSYNEQFF
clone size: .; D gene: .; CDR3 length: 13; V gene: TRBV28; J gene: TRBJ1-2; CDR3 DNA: TGTGCCACCCACCGGGGCAGCAACTATGGCTACACCTTC; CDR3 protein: CATHRGSNYGYTF
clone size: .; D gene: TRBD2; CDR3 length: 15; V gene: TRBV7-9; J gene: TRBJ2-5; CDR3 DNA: TGTGCCAGCAGCTCAGGACTAGCGGGAGCCTACGAGCGGTACTTC; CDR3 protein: CASSSGLAGAYERYF
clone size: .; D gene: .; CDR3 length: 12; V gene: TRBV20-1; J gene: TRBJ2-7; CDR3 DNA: TGCAGTGCTAGGTCCAGGGAACACGAGCAGTACTTC; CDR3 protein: CSARSREHEQYF
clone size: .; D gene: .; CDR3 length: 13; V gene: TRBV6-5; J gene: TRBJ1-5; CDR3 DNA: TGTGCCAGCATGGCAGGGTGGAATCAGCCCCAGCATTTT; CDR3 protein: CASMAGWNQPQHF